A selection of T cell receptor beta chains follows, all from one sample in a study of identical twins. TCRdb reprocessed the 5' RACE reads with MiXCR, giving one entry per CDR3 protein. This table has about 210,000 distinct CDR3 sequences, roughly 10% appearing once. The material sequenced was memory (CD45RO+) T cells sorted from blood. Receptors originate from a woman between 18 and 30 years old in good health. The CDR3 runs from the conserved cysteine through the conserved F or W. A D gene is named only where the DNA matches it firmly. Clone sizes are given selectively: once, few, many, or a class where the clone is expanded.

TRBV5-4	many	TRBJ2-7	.	CASSASPGQAYEQYF	TGTGCCAGCAGCGCTAGTCCGGGACAAGCCTACGAGCAGTACTTC
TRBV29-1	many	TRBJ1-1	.	CSVIGHLEAFF	TGCAGCGTAATCGGACACCTTGAAGCTTTCTTT
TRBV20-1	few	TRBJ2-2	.	CSARPVNTGELFF	TGCAGTGCTAGACCCGTGAACACCGGGGAGCTGTTTTTT
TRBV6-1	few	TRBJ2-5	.	CAHREVWRGEETQYF	TGTGCCCACAGGGAGGTCTGGCGGGGAGAAGAGACCCAGTACTTC
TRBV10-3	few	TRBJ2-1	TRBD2	CAISTSGSSPGDEQFF	TGTGCCATCAGTACTAGCGGATCTTCCCCGGGGGATGAGCAGTTCTTC
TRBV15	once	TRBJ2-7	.	CASRGINSTTFYEQYF	TGTGCCAGCAGAGGTATTAACAGTACCACATTCTACGAGCAGTACTTC
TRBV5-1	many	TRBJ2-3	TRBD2	CATKTGTSVDTQYF	TGCGCCACCAAGACCGGGACTAGCGTCGATACGCAGTATTTT
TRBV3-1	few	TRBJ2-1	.	CASSQGGGTSYNEQFF	TGTGCCAGCAGCCAAGGTGGCGGGACGTCCTACAATGAGCAGTTCTTC
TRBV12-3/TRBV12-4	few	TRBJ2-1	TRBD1	CASRGQGTYNEQFF	TGTGCCAGCAGGGGACAGGGGACCTACAATGAGCAGTTCTTC
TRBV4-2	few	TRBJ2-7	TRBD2	CASSQSPGLAHEQYF	TGTGCCAGCAGCCAATCTCCGGGACTAGCTCACGAGCAGTACTTC
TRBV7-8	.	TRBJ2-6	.	CASSLAHSGANVLTF	TGTGCCAGCAGCTTGGCCCACTCTGGGGCCAACGTCCTGACTTTC
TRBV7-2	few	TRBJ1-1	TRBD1	CASSFLTGGYTEAFF	TGTGCCAGCAGCTTCCTTACAGGGGGATACACTGAAGCTTTCTTT
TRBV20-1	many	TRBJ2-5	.	CSARLGQETQYF	TGCAGTGCTCGACTAGGGCAAGAGACCCAGTACTTC
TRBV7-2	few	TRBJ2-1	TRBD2	CASSFSTSGNEQFF	TGTGCCAGCAGCTTTTCGACTAGCGGCAATGAGCAGTTCTTC
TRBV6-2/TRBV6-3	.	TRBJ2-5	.	CASSYWQETQYF	TGTGCCAGCAGTTATTGGCAAGAGACCCAGTACTTC
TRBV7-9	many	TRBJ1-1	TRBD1	CASSIDRGTEAFF	TGTGCCAGCAGCATCGACAGGGGAACTGAAGCTTTCTTT
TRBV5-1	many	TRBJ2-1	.	CASSPNRLDYNEQFF	TGCGCCAGCAGCCCTAACCGCCTAGATTACAATGAGCAGTTCTTC
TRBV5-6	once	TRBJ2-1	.	CAMSPGAYNEQFF	TGTGCCATGAGCCCCGGGGCCTACAATGAGCAGTTCTTC
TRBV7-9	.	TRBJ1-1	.	CASSLDQNTEAFF	TGTGCCAGCAGCTTAGACCAGAACACTGAAGCTTTCTTT
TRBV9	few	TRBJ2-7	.	CASSPLDEQYF	TGTGCCAGCAGCCCCCTCGACGAACAGTACTTC
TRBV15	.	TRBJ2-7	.	CATSTAASYEQYF	TGTGCCACCAGCACCGCTGCGTCCTACGAGCAGTACTTC
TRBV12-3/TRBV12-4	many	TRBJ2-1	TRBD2	CASSWGGYNEQFF	TGTGCCAGCAGTTGGGGGGGCTACAATGAGCAGTTCTTC
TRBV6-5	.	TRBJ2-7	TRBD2	CASSYSFASGRANSYEQYF	TGTGCCAGCAGTTACTCGTTCGCTAGCGGGAGGGCCAATTCCTACGAGCAGTACTTC
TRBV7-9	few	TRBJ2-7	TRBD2	CASSLGGGSYEQYF	TGTGCCAGCAGCTTAGGCGGGGGGTCCTACGAGCAGTACTTC